This T cell receptor beta chain emerged from a study of blood T cell repertoires in COVID-19. Study-level background: Material from acute and convalescent COVID-19 was sourced from the United States, Italy and Spain. The cDNA or gDNA used as material had been derived from T cells, B-cell-depleted T cells, or PBMCs.

Methods used by the authors: Nucleated cell counts were estimated from reference gene primer amplification. Measured with immunoSEQ multiplex PCR; TCRdb has only the in-frame clones, and not every one. The DNA gave D and trimming, while V, J and clone size come from that table. Of a few hundred thousand clones in the sample, 80% to 90% were seen once. Sample: peripheral blood. This TCR came from a man in his fifties or sixties who had recovered from COVID-19.

The DNA of the CDR3 is TGTGCCAGCAGCTTAGTCAGGGAATTCACTGAAGCTTTCTTT. Translating gives CASSLVREFTEAFF. This rearrangement joins TRBV13 to TRBJ1-1; TRBD1 is a possible D gene (5 bases). Trimming cost V 1 base and J 4 bases, with 10 bases left between them. The germline CDR1 and CDR2 sequences are PRHDT and FYEKMQ (reference sequence). The CDR3 has 14 amino acids.